This T cell receptor beta chain was found in a study of blood T cell repertoires in COVID-19. In the study's own analysis: Counts of nucleated cells, estimated from reference gene primer amplification, were obtained. The table came from immunoSEQ multiplex PCR; TCRdb's copy has only in-frame clones and leaves some out. V, J and clone size are those of that table, while D and trimming were read from the DNA. The repertoire has about 270,000 clones, 80% to 90% of them found once; the top ten carry about 2.2%. Cohorts were based on clinical histories the participants reported. Germline V gene data show CDR1 as MNHEY and CDR2 as SMNVEV (reference sequence). This CDR3 is 13 amino acids long. V lost 7 bases and J 11 bases, leaving 17 bases between the germline ends.

Sequencing used PBMCs or T cells enriched from blood (not recorded which). The clonotype originates from a woman younger than 35 who had recovered from COVID-19. The V gene is TRBV27, the J gene TRBJ1-4, with a weak D call TRBD1 (5 bases). The CDR3 DNA reads as TGTGCCAGCATGGACACCAGGACCGCTAAACTGTTTTTT. Its translation: CASMDTRTAKLFF.